Listed here are 8 T cell receptor beta chains from one sample, sequenced in a study of blood T cell repertoires in COVID-19. The protocol was immunoSEQ multiplex PCR, while the TCRdb copy is restricted to in-frame clones and leaves out a portion. Of about 79,000 clones listed, roughly 90% are singletons. The sequencing input was peripheral blood. The receptor source for this set is a man between 65 and 85 years old with active or convalescent COVID-19.

The rearrangement uses TRBV2 and TRBJ2-1; D gene uncertain. The germline V and J ends were trimmed by 6 bases and 4 bases, with 4 bases remaining between them. The CDR3 is 11 amino acids. In germline, CDR1 is SNHLY, CDR2 FYNNEI. In DNA form, the CDR3 reads TGTGCCAGCAGCGTATACAATGAGCAGTTCTTC. Its translation: CASSVYNEQFF.

As DNA, the CDR3 is TGTGCCAGCAGCCGCGGGACCATCCAAGAGACCCAGTACTTC. It codes for CASSRGTIQETQYF. The V call is TRBV4-2, the J call TRBJ2-5; D perhaps matches TRBD2 (6 bases). Trimming stripped 4 bases from V and 1 base from J, with 10 bases between. Germline assignment: CDR1 LGHNA and CDR2 YNFKEQ. The CDR3 extends over 14 amino acids.

The chain couples TRBV6-5 to TRBJ1-2; the D is unclear. Germline values: CDR1 MNHEY, CDR2 SVGAGI. The ends were cut back, 11 bases at V and 5 bases at J, with 15 bases in the middle. The length of the CDR3 is 12 residues. The DNA of the CDR3 is TGTGCCGCAAAACAGTCCACGTATGGCTACACCTTC. This codes for CAAKQSTYGYTF.

J is TRBJ2-1 and V is TRBV4-3, with D hard to call. This CDR3 has 14 amino acids. CDR1 and CDR2 from the germline V gene are LGHNA and YSLEER. Trimming stripped 0 bases from V and 9 bases from J, with 12 bases between. The CDR3 nucleotides read TGCGCCAGCAGCCAAGAACCATACTATGGTGAGCAGTTCTTC. Its protein product is CASSQEPYYGEQFF.

The J gene is TRBJ2-3, the V gene TRBV7-9; D gene unclear. There are 11 residues in the CDR3. Germline V gives CDR1 SEHNR, CDR2 FQNEAQ (reference sequence). Deletions cut 3 bases from V and 7 bases from J, with 5 bases between. This CDR3 reads CASSFQNTQYF. The CDR3 DNA reads as TGTGCCAGCAGCTTCCAGAATACGCAGTATTTT.

The chain is built from TRBV19 and TRBJ2-3, with a tentative D call TRBD2 (5 bases). V was clipped by 8 bases and J by 4 bases, with 13 bases between them. CDR3 length: 13 amino acids. Germline V lookup: CDR1 LNHDA, CDR2 SQIVND (reference sequence). The DNA for the CDR3 is TGTGCCAGTCTAGCTACCGGAGCAGATACGCAGTATTTT. Translating gives CASLATGADTQYF.

The DNA of the CDR3 is TGTGCCAGCAGTGAAGCGCAGGTTGCGGCTTTCTTT. It is translated as CASSEAQVAAFF. The J gene is TRBJ1-1, the V gene TRBV2, with D uncertain. Trimming shortened V by 0 bases and J by 11 bases, and 10 bases separated the two germline ends. The CDR3 consists of 12 residues. In germline, CDR1 is SNHLY, CDR2 FYNNEI.

The table lists this clone with a few counts. The chain combines TRBV6-5 with TRBJ2-1; weak D call: TRBD1 (6 bases). This CDR3 contains 15 residues. V was pared by 6 bases and J by 8 bases, with 20 bases between. Germline V lookup: CDR1 MNHEY, CDR2 SVGAGI. CDR3 region: CASSLGRGYDYEQFF. CDR3 DNA sequence: TGTGCCAGCAGCCTGGGTAGGGGGTACGACTATGAGCAGTTCTTC.